This note documents a single TCR beta chain sequence. As yet, its antigen is unknown. Over several immunoSEQ plates, each subset's genomic DNA was distributed in even portions. Some clones are missing from TCRdb's copy, which holds only in-frame ones; the method was immunoSEQ multiplex PCR. The sample has roughly 1.5 million clones, 95% to 99% seen once. V lost 4 bases, J lost 3 bases, and 9 bases lay in between. The CDR3 is 13 amino acids. Per germline, CDR1 SEHNR and CDR2 FQNEAQ (reference sequence). This sample was taken from a study of shared clonotypes between healthy human individuals. Findings of the study overall: Only blood underwent sampling, and tissue repertoires likely differ.

V is TRBV7-9 and J is TRBJ1-1; D remains ambiguous. The sequenced sample consisted of naive CD4+ T cells sorted from blood. Subset: CD45RA+ positively selected. The receptor was derived from a man aged 30-40 years in good health. The CDR3 DNA sequence: TGTGCCAGCAGCTCTGTCGGGTACACTGAAGCTTTCTTT. Translating it yields CASSSVGYTEAFF.